The 26 T cell receptor beta chains listed next were all sequenced from one sample in a study of OX40 agonist ivuxolimab in advanced cancers. Sequencing used immunoSEQ multiplex PCR; TCRdb keeps in-frame clones, though not all of them. The data contain over 45,000 clones, less than 90% of them seen just once; the ten biggest clones take up roughly 0.6%. Source: CD4+ or CD8+ T cells sorted from blood, taken in a trial of the OX40 agonist ivuxolimab. These receptors were collected from an adult with an advanced solid tumor such as melanoma, head and neck, liver or kidney cancer.

The chain is built from TRBV28 and TRBJ2-1; 15 nucleotides match TRBD2. Germline assignment: CDR1 MDHEN and CDR2 SYDVKM. Trimming removed 5 bases from V and 7 bases from J; junction bases left unmatched: 6. The CDR3 runs 16 residues. DNA of the CDR3: TGTGCCAGCAGTCTCGTCGGACTAGCGGGAGGGAATGAGCAGTTCTTC. Protein product: CASSLVGLAGGNEQFF.

V is TRBV19 and J is TRBJ1-5; D gene unclear. Trimming removed 4 bases from V and 7 bases from J, with 14 bases in between. This CDR3 spans 14 amino acids. CDR1 LNHDA and CDR2 SQIVND come from the germline V gene (reference sequence). This CDR3 is CASSKVGLLQPQHF. The CDR3 nucleotides read TGTGCCAGTAGTAAGGTTGGACTGTTACAGCCCCAGCATTTT. The variable domain in full, completed from reference TRBV19 and TRBJ1-5, reads DGGITQSPKYLFRKEGQNVTLSCEQNLNHDAMYWYRQDPGQGLRLIYYSQIVNDFQKGDIAEGYSVSREKKESFPLTVTSAQKNPTAFYLCASSKVGLLQPQHFGDGTRLSIL.

The V gene is TRBV6-6, the J gene TRBJ1-1, with D possibly matching TRBD1 (6 bases). V lost 6 bases, J lost 1 base, and 12 bases lay in between. Germline assignment: CDR1 MNHNY and CDR2 SVGAGI (reference sequence). The CDR3 has 14 amino acids. CDR3 coding DNA: TGTGCCAGCAGCTCCCCACAGGGGAACACTGAAGCTTTCTTT. It translates to CASSSPQGNTEAFF.

The chain joins TRBV13 to TRBJ1-3; 8 nucleotides line up with TRBD1. The CDR3 is 14 residues long. Looked up from germline, CDR1 is PRHDT and CDR2 is FYEKMQ (reference sequence). J was trimmed by 2 bases and V by 8 bases; bases with no gene match: 5. CDR3 loop: CASRTGGAGNTIYF. DNA for the CDR3: TGTGCCAGCCGAACAGGGGGAGCTGGAAACACCATATATTTT.

J is TRBJ2-2 and V is TRBV18; maybe TRBD2 (5 bases). The CDR3 loop spans 16 amino acids. The V end was cut by 2 bases, the J end by 1 base, with 11 bases between. Germline assignment: CDR1 KGHSH and CDR2 LQKENI. This chain's CDR3 is CASSPWTLENTGELFF. CDR3 in DNA: TGTGCCAGCTCACCATGGACTCTGGAGAACACCGGGGAGCTGTTTTTT.

This clone has just one count. V usage is TRBV4-1 and J usage is TRBJ2-1; perhaps TRBD1 as D (5 bases). Trimming cost V 4 bases and J 5 bases, with 15 bases left between them. Germline-derived CDR1 and CDR2 are MGHRA and YSYEKL. This CDR3 comprises 15 residues. For the CDR3, the DNA is TGCGCCAGCAGCCCTTTAGGGGCTGCAAACAATGAGCAGTTCTTC. Amino acid sequence: CASSPLGAANNEQFF.

This chain uses TRBV7-9 with TRBJ2-3; 8 bases line up with TRBD2. Germline V CDR1 and CDR2: SEHNR, FQNEAQ (reference sequence). With 7 bases clipped from V and 5 bases from J, the junction kept 5 bases outside the gene matches. CDR3 length: 13 amino acids. In nucleotides, the CDR3 is TGTGCCAGCAAAGGACTAGCTTTAGATACGCAGTATTTT. Translating gives CASKGLALDTQYF.

This clone came up a few times. The gene calls are TRBV4-1 and TRBJ1-5; possible D gene TRBD1, 6 bases. Germline CDR1 MGHRA, CDR2 YSYEKL. The CDR3 consists of 17 residues. Trimming stripped 2 bases from V and 0 bases from J, with 14 bases between. This CDR3 reads CASSQSQGTNSNQPQHF. The DNA for the CDR3 is TGCGCCAGCAGCCAATCTCAGGGGACTAATAGCAATCAGCCCCAGCATTTT.

The chain combines TRBV7-9 with TRBJ2-1; TRBD2 matches at 12 bases. Germline V CDR1 and CDR2: SEHNR, FQNEAQ (reference sequence). After removal of 3 bases from V and 7 bases from J, the junction contained 7 bases not matched to a gene. The CDR3 is 16 amino acids. DNA for the CDR3: TGTGCCAGCAGCTTCAGGACTAGCGGGAATTTGAATGAGCAGTTCTTC. Translating it yields CASSFRTSGNLNEQFF.

The CDR3 loop reads CAMGMLANANTGELFF. CDR3 coding DNA: TGTGCCATGGGAATGCTAGCGAACGCGAACACCGGGGAGCTGTTTTTT. The V gene is TRBV7-9, the J gene TRBJ2-2; possibly TRBD2 for D (6 bases). Trimming stripped 10 bases from V and 0 bases from J, with 18 bases between. The CDR3 runs 16 residues. Germline V CDR1 and CDR2: SEHNR, FQNEAQ (reference sequence). Full variable domain (outside the CDR3, taken from reference TRBV7-9 and TRBJ2-2): DTGVSQNPRHKITKRGQNVTFRCDPISEHNRLYWYRQTLGQGPEFLTYFQNEAQLEKSRLLSDRFSAERPKGSFSTLEIQRTEQGDSAMYLCAMGMLANANTGELFFGEGSRLTVL.

The chain couples TRBV10-3 to TRBJ2-2, with D possibly TRBD2 on 6 matching bases. Germline V lookup: CDR1 ENHRY, CDR2 SYGVKD. This CDR3 has 15 amino acids. V lost 4 bases and J lost 4, with 13 bases in between. The CDR3 bases are TGTGCCATCAGTGGCCTGCGGGACGCCACCGGGGAGCTGTTTTTT. Its protein product is CAISGLRDATGELFF.

The chain has TRBV18 and TRBJ1-2, with no clear D. V lost 3 bases and J 7 bases, leaving 21 bases between the germline ends. The CDR3 spans 16 residues. Germline-derived CDR1 and CDR2 are KGHSH and LQKENI. The CDR3 reads CASSPTPVGPSGGYTF. DNA of the CDR3: TGTGCCAGCTCACCGACCCCCGTCGGACCGTCGGGTGGCTACACCTTC. Full variable domain (rest looked up from reference TRBV18 and TRBJ1-2): NAGVMQNPRHLVRRRGQEARLRCSPMKGHSHVYWYRQLPEEGLKFMVYLQKENIIDESGMPKERFSAEFPKEGPSILRIQQVVRGDSAAYFCASSPTPVGPSGGYTFGSGTRLTVV.

The chain recombines TRBV19 with TRBJ1-5; D gene ambiguous. The CDR3 is 13 residues long. Trimming took 2 bases from V and 2 from J, leaving 4 bases between them. In germline, CDR1 is LNHDA, CDR2 SQIVND (reference sequence). As DNA, the CDR3 is TGTGCCAGTAGTATAAGCCGCAATCAGCCCCAGCATTTT. This gives the protein CASSISRNQPQHF.

The CDR3 nucleotides read TGCGCCAGCAGCCTGGGGGGTGGACAGGGTTCCCGAGGGCGCTCCTACGAGCAGTACTTC. It yields the protein CASSLGGGQGSRGRSYEQYF. The chain joins TRBV5-1 to TRBJ2-7, with TRBD1 matching 8 bases. The CDR3 has 20 residues. J gave up 0 bases and V 4 bases, and 21 bases lay outside the gene matches. The V gene's germline CDR1 is SGHRS and CDR2 YFSETQ.

This clone appeared a single time. This chain connects TRBV19 to TRBJ2-5; weak D call: TRBD2 (7 bases). V dropped 3 bases and J dropped 1 base, with 12 bases sitting between them. The CDR3 contains 15 residues. Germline V gives CDR1 LNHDA, CDR2 SQIVND (reference sequence). CDR3 protein: CASSMRGGPQETQYF. In nucleotides, the CDR3 is TGTGCCAGTAGTATGAGGGGGGGTCCCCAAGAGACCCAGTACTTC.

The V call is TRBV30, the J call TRBJ1-1, with TRBD1 as a possible D gene (5 bases). In germline, CDR1 is GTSNPN, CDR2 SVGIG (reference sequence). There are 13 residues in the CDR3. The V gene lost 4 bases and the J gene lost 1 base, with 10 bases spanning the gap. The CDR3 reads CAWTGGQNTEAFF. As DNA, the CDR3 is TGTGCCTGGACTGGGGGTCAGAACACTGAAGCTTTCTTT.

The chain has TRBV27 and TRBJ2-1; 10 nucleotides agree with TRBD2. J gave up 4 bases and V 6 bases, and 6 bases lay outside the gene matches. The CDR3 contains 15 residues. From germline, CDR1 is MNHEY and CDR2 SMNVEV (reference sequence). CDR3 sequence reads: CASRLKAGGYNEQFF. The DNA of the CDR3 is TGTGCCAGCAGACTTAAAGCGGGGGGGTACAATGAGCAGTTCTTC.

Here the CDR3 DNA reads TGTGCCAGTATATCCCCGGGACAGGGGGACCATGGCTACACCTTC. Residues: CASISPGQGDHGYTF. The chain joins TRBV28 to TRBJ1-2, with TRBD1 matching 11 bases. Trimming cost V 9 bases and J 6 bases; bases outside gene matches: 12. Per germline, CDR1 MDHEN and CDR2 SYDVKM. This CDR3 has 15 residues.

The genes are TRBV6-6 and TRBJ2-1; 12 nucleotides agree with TRBD2. CDR3 length: 16 residues. Germline trimming cut 2 bases from V and 4 bases from J; bases unmatched to any gene: 3. Per germline, CDR1 MNHNY and CDR2 SVGAGI (reference sequence). The CDR3 DNA reads TGTGCCAGCAGTTACGTCCTAGCGGGGGGGTACAATGAGCAGTTCTTC. Amino acid sequence: CASSYVLAGGYNEQFF.

The chain combines TRBV18 with TRBJ2-2; D unclear. The CDR3 has 14 amino acids. The germline gives CDR1 KGHSH, CDR2 LQKENI. Trimming took off 0 bases at V and 2 bases at J, with 4 bases between the two ends. The CDR3 coding sequence is TGTGCCAGCTCACCACCTTCAAACACCGGGGAGCTGTTTTTT. Translating gives CASSPPSNTGELFF.

The rearrangement links TRBV11-1 to TRBJ1-2, with D possibly matching TRBD1 (5 bases). Germline CDR1 SGHAT, CDR2 FQDESV (reference sequence). Trimming cost V 4 bases and J 4 bases, with 10 bases left between them. CDR3 length equals 13 residues. The CDR3 is CASSSGTAYGYTF. The DNA of the CDR3 is TGTGCCAGCAGCTCCGGGACGGCCTATGGCTACACCTTC.

The rearrangement links TRBV7-2 to TRBJ1-2; no definite D call. Trimming took off 1 base at V and 5 bases at J, with 8 bases between the two ends. In germline, CDR1 is SGHTA, CDR2 FQGNSA. The CDR3 is made up of 13 amino acids. The DNA of the CDR3 is TGTGCCAGCAGCTTAGGCGGAGAGTATGGCTACACCTTC. This codes for CASSLGGEYGYTF.

In DNA, the CDR3 is TGTGCCAGCTCACCGAACAGTCCTAGCACAGATACGCAGTATTTT. Protein product: CASSPNSPSTDTQYF. The chain recombines TRBV18 with TRBJ2-3; no reliable D call. V was shortened by 3 bases and J by 0 bases, with 10 bases between the two germline ends. Germline V gene sequence: CDR1 KGHSH, CDR2 LQKENI. This CDR3 has 15 amino acids.

The J gene is TRBJ1-4, the V gene TRBV6-6, with a weak D call TRBD1 (5 bases). There are 15 residues in the CDR3. V lost 5 bases to trimming and J lost 8 bases, with 18 bases between them. The germline gives CDR1 MNHNY, CDR2 SVGAGI (reference sequence). The CDR3 DNA follows: TGTGCCAGCAGTCCTCGGTCGGGGGAGGGAGAAAAACTGTTTTTT. Protein product: CASSPRSGEGEKLFF.

The V and J genes are TRBV5-8 and TRBJ2-5, with D hard to call. Germline V gene data show CDR1 as SGHTS and CDR2 as YDEGEE. With 4 bases removed from V and 4 bases from J, the gap between germline ends came to 8 bases. This CDR3 spans 12 amino acids. The CDR3 protein is CASSKDRETQYF. As DNA, the CDR3 is TGTGCCAGCAGCAAGGACCGAGAGACCCAGTACTTC.

V and J are TRBV5-1 and TRBJ2-5, with a possible D match to TRBD2 (5 bases). With 0 bases removed from V and 2 bases from J, the gap between germline ends came to 8 bases. Germline CDR1 reads SGHRS; CDR2 reads YFSETQ. The CDR3 totals 14 residues. The CDR3 nucleotides are TGCGCCAGCAGCTTGGCTAGCCTTCAAGAGACCCAGTACTTC. Encoded protein: CASSLASLQETQYF.